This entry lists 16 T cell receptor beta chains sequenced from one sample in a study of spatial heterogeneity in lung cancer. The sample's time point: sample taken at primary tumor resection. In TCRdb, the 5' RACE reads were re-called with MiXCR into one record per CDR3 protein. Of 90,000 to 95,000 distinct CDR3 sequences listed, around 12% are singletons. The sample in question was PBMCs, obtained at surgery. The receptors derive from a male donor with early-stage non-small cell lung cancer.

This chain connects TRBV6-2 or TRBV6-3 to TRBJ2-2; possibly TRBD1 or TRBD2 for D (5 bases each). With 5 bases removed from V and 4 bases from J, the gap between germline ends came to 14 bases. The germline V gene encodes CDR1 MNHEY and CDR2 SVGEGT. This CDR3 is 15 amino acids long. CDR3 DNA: TGTGCCAGCAGTACCGGGACGGGAAGCACCGGGGAGCTGTTTTTT. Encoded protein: CASSTGTGSTGELFF.

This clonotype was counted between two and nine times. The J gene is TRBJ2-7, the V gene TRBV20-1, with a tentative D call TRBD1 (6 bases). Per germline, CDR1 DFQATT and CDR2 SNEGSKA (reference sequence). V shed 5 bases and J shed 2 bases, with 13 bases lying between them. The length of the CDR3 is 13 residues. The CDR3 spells CSADGTLPYEQYF. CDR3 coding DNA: TGCAGTGCTGACGGGACATTGCCCTACGAGCAGTACTTC.

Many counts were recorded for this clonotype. The CDR3 DNA sequence: TGCAGTGCTAGAGTCGCTAGCGGGTCGAATTCCTACGAGCAGTACTTC. It translates to CSARVASGSNSYEQYF. The chain recombines TRBV20-1 with TRBJ2-7; 8 bases match TRBD2. The CDR3 is 16 amino acids. Germline loops: CDR1 DFQATT, CDR2 SNEGSKA (reference sequence). J was trimmed by 1 base and V by 1 base; bases with no gene match: 9.

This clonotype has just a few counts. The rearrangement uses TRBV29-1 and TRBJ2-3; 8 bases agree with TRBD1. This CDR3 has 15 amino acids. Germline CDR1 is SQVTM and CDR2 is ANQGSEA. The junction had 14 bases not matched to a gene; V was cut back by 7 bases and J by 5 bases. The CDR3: CSAERTGSSGDTQYF. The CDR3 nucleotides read TGCAGCGCCGAACGGACAGGGTCAAGCGGAGATACGCAGTATTTT.

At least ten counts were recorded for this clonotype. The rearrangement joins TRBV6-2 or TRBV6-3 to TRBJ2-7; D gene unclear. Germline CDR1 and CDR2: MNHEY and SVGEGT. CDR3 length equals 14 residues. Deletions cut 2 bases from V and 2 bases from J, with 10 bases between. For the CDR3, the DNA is TGTGCCAGCAGTTACGGCGGAGATACCTACGAGCAGTACTTC. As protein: CASSYGGDTYEQYF.

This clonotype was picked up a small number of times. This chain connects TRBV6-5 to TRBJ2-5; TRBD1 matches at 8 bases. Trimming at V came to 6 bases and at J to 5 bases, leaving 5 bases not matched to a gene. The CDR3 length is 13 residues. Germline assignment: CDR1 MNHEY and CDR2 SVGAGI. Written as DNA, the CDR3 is TGTGCCAGCAGGCCGACAGGGGTGGAGACCCAGTACTTC. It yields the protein CASRPTGVETQYF.

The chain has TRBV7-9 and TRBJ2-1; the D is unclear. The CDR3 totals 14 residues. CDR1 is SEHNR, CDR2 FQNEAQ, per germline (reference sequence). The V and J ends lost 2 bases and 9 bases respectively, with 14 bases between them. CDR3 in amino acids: CASSLPARLGEQFF. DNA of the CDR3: TGTGCCAGCAGCTTACCCGCCCGGCTTGGTGAGCAGTTCTTC.

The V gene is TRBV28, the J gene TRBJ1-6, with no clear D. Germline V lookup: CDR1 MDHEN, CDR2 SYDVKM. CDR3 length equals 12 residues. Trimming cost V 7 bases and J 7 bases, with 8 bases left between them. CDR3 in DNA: TGTGCCAGCACCCAAAACAATTCACCCCTCCACTTT. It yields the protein CASTQNNSPLHF.

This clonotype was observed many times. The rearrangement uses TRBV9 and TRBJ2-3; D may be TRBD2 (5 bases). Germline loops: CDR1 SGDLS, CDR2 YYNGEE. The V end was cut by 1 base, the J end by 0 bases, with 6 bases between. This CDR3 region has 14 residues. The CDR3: CASSVSGSTDTQYF. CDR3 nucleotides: TGTGCCAGCAGCGTATCGGGGAGCACAGATACGCAGTATTTT. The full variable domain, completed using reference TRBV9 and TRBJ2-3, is DSGVTQTPKHLITATGQRVTLRCSPRSGDLSVYWYQQSLDQGLQFLIQYYNGEERAKGNILERFSAQQFPDLHSELNLSSLELGDSALYFCASSVSGSTDTQYFGPGTRLTVL.

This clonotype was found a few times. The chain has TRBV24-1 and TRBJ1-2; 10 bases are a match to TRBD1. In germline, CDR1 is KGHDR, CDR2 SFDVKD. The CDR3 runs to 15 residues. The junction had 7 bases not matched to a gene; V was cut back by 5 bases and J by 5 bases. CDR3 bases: TGTGCCACCAGTGCCGCGGGACAGGGGTTGTATGGCTACACCTTC. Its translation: CATSAAGQGLYGYTF.

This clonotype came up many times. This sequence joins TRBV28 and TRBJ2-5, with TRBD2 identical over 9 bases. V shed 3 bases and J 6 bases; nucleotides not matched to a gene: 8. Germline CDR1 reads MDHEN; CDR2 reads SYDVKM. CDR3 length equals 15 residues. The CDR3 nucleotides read TGTGCCAGCAGTTTCGCGGCGGGAGGGGAAAAGACCCAGTACTTC. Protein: CASSFAAGGEKTQYF. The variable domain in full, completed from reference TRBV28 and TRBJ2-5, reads DVKVTQSSRYLVKRTGEKVFLECVQDMDHENMFWYRQDPGLGLRLIYFSYDVKMKEKGDIPEGYSVSREKKERFSLILESASTNQTSMYLCASSFAAGGEKTQYFGPGTRLLVL.

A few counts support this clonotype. The CDR3 protein is CASSPWTPNYGYTF. The CDR3 DNA is TGTGCCAGCAGCCCCTGGACACCGAACTATGGCTACACCTTC. The chain carries TRBV7-2 and TRBJ1-2; possibly TRBD1 for D (5 bases). This CDR3 is 14 amino acids long. Between the trimmed V and J ends, which lost 5 bases and 2 bases, there was a span of 12 bases. Germline lookup yields CDR1 SGHTA and CDR2 FQGNSA.

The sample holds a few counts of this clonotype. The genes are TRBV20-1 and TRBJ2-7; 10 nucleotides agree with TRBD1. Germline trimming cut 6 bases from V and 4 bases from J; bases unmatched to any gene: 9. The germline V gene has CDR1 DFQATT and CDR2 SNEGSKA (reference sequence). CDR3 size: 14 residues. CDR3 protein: CSAHRGGQGYEQYF. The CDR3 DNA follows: TGCAGTGCCCACCGGGGGGGACAGGGGTACGAGCAGTACTTC.

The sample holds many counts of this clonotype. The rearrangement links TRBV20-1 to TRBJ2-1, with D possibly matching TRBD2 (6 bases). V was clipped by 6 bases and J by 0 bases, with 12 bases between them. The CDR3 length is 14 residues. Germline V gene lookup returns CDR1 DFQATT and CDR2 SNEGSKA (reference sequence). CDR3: CSAQGLSSYNEQFF. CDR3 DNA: TGCAGTGCGCAGGGACTCAGCTCCTACAATGAGCAGTTCTTC.

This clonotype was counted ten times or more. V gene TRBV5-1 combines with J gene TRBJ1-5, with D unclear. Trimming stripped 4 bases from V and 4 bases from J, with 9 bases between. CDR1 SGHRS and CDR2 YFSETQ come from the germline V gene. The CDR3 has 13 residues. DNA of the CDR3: TGCGCCAGCAGCCGCGAGGTTAATCAGCCCCAGCATTTT. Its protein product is CASSREVNQPQHF.

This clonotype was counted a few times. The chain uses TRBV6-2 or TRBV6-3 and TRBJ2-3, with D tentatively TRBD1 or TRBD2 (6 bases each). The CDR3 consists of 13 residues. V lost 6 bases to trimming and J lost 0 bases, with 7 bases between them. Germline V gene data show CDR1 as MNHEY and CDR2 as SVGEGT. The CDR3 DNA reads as TGTGCCAGCAGAGGGGGGAGCACAGATACGCAGTATTTT. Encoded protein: CASRGGSTDTQYF.